The source of this T cell receptor beta chain is a study of cytomegalovirus exposure and HLA in healthy donors. The PCR employed 60 Vbeta primers together with 13 Jbeta primers. The protocol was immunoSEQ multiplex PCR, while the TCRdb copy is restricted to in-frame clones and leaves out a portion. Here the sample spans 100,000 to 150,000 clones, over 9.5% being singletons. Per germline, CDR1 SGHRS and CDR2 YFSETQ. V lost 6 bases and J 9 bases, leaving 18 bases between the germline ends. The length of the CDR3 is 14 residues. This clone occurred a few times. The rearrangement joins TRBV5-1 to TRBJ2-2, with a weak D call TRBD2 (6 bases). The clonotype originates from a woman between 18 and 30 years old in good health and CMV-seropositive. The sample was PBMCs. CDR3 loop: CASTHGRGTRELFF. CDR3 DNA sequence: TGCGCCAGCACCCATGGGCGCGGGACCAGGGAGCTGTTTTTT.